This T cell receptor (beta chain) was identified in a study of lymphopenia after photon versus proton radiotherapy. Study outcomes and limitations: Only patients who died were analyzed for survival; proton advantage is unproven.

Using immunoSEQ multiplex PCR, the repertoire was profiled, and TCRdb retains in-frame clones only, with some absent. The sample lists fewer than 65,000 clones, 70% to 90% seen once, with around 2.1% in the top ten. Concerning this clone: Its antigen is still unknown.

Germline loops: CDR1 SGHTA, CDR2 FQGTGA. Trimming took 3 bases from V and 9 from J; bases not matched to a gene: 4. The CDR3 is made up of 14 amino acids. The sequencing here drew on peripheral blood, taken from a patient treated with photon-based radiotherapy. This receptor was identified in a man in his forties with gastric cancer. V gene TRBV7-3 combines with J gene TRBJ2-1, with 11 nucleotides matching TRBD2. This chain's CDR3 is CASSFTSGGAEQFF. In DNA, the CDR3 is TGTGCCAGCAGCTTTACTAGCGGGGGTGCTGAGCAGTTCTTC.